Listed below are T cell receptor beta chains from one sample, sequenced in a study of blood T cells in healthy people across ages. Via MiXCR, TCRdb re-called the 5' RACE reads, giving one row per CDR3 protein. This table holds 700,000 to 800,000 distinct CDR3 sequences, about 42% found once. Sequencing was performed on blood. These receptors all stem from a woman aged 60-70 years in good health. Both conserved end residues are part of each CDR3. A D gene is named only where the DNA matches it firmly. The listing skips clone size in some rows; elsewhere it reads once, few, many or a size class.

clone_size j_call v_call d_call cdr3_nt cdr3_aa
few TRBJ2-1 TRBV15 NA TGTGCCACCAGCAGAGATGCAGGGACCTACAATGAGCAGTTCTTC CATSRDAGTYNEQFF
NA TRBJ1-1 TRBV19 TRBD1 TGTGCCAGTAGTTCCCCACAAGGGACAGTGAACACTGAAGCTTTCTTT CASSSPQGTVNTEAFF
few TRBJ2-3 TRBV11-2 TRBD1 TGTGCCAGCAGCCCTAGGACAGGGTTGACAGATACGCAGTATTTT CASSPRTGLTDTQYF
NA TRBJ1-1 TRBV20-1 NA TGCAGTGCGCCGAGGGTTCGTCGTAGCTACACTGAAGCTTTCTTT CSAPRVRRSYTEAFF
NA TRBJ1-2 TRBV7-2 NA TGTGCCAGCAGCTTAACCCTCCGGACGGGATTCTATGGCTACACCTTC CASSLTLRTGFYGYTF
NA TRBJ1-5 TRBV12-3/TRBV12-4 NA TGTGCCAGCAGTTTAACTGGGGTTGACGGCAATCAGCCCCAGCATTTT CASSLTGVDGNQPQHF
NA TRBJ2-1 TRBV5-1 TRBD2 TGCGCCAGCAGCTTCTTGGCTAGCGGGAATTCCTACAATGAGCAGTTCTTC CASSFLASGNSYNEQFF
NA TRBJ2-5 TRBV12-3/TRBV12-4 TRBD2 TGTGCCACCGCAACGGCGACTAGCAGAGAGACCCAGTACTTC CATATATSRETQYF
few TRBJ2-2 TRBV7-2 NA TGTGCCAGCAGCCGACCTGTAGGAGACACCGGGGAGCTGTTTTTT CASSRPVGDTGELFF
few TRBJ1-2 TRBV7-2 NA TGTGCCAGCAGCAGCGACGGGGTTTATGGCTACACCTTC CASSSDGVYGYTF
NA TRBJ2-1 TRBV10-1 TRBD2 TGCGCCAGCAGTGAGTCCACGGGGCGGGGGTCCTACAATGAGCAGTTCTTC CASSESTGRGSYNEQFF
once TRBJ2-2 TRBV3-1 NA TGTGCCAGCAGCCAAAGACAGGAGACCACCGGGGAGCTGTTTTTT CASSQRQETTGELFF
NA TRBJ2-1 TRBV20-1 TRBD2 TGCAGTGCTAGACCACAGAGGCACGCACTAGCGGGGTTAAACAATGAGCAGTTCTTC CSARPQRHALAGLNNEQFF
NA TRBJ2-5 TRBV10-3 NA TGTGCCATCAGTTGGGGTGGGGATGAGCAGTACTTC CAISWGGDEQYF
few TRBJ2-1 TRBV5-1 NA TGCGCCAGCAGCCCCTCGGGCCCCCCCTCCTACAATGAGCAGTTCTTC CASSPSGPPSYNEQFF
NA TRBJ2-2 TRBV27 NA TGTGCCAGCAGTTTCGATGGGGAGCTGTTTTTT CASSFDGELFF
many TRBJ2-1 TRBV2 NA TGTGCCAGCAGTGACGGTGGGGGAATTCAAAATGAGCAGTTCTTC CASSDGGGIQNEQFF